Each of the 24 T cell receptor beta chains below was sequenced from the same sample in a study of blood T cells in healthy people across ages. A second PCR of about 7 to 12 cycles used a sample-barcoded 5' primer and a J-beta primer mix. TCRdb fed the 5' RACE reads into MiXCR, producing one record per CDR3 protein. The profile shows 600,000 or so distinct CDR3 sequences, around 20% of them singletons. The sample was blood. The receptors shown here come from a man aged 70 or older in good health.

This clonotype came up a few times. The chain's CDR3 is CSAREGIGPEAFF. The CDR3 bases are TGCAGTGCTAGAGAGGGAATCGGTCCTGAAGCTTTCTTT. This chain connects TRBV20-1 to TRBJ1-1; unclear D gene. Germline assignment: CDR1 DFQATT and CDR2 SNEGSKA (reference sequence). The V gene lost 0 bases and the J gene lost 6 bases, with 11 bases spanning the gap. The CDR3 totals 13 residues.

This clonotype has a count of ten or more. The J gene is TRBJ2-5, the V gene TRBV20-1; tentatively, D is TRBD2 (6 bases). With the DNA end fitting TRBJ2-7 better, the J assignment may be wrong. The CDR3 has 13 residues. Germline V CDR1 and CDR2: DFQATT, SNEGSKA (reference sequence). CDR3 sequence: CSARLRGGYEQYF. The CDR3 DNA follows: TGCAGTGCTAGACTCCGGGGAGGCTACGAGCAGTACTTC.

V and J are TRBV6-5 and TRBJ1-2; D remains ambiguous. This CDR3 region has 14 residues. Deletions cut 0 bases from V and 0 bases from J, with 5 bases between. Germline values: CDR1 MNHEY, CDR2 SVGAGI. Here the CDR3 reads CASSYSRPNYGYTF. The CDR3 bases are TGTGCCAGCAGTTACTCCAGACCTAACTATGGCTACACCTTC.

Only a few counts were recorded for this clonotype. This chain links TRBV6-2 or TRBV6-3 with TRBJ2-1, with 7 bases fitting TRBD2. CDR1 and CDR2 from the germline V gene are MNHEY and SVGEGT. V was clipped by 5 bases and J by 4 bases; unmatched bases: 8. The CDR3 is 15 amino acids. The CDR3 DNA reads as TGTGCCAGCAGTCCCGGCTCGGGAGGTTACAATGAGCAGTTCTTC. It codes for CASSPGSGGYNEQFF.

This clonotype was found many times. The CDR3 bases are TGCGCCAGCAGTCTCCTAGCGGTTGGCTCCTACAATGAGCAGTTCTTC. Its protein product is CASSLLAVGSYNEQFF. The chain carries TRBV4-1 and TRBJ2-1, with 7 nucleotides matching TRBD2. V gave up 6 bases and J gave up 0 bases; unmatched junction bases: 8. This CDR3 is built from 16 residues. Germline CDR1 and CDR2: MGHRA and YSYEKL.

This clonotype was detected a few times. The chain joins TRBV20-1 to TRBJ2-2, with a tentative D call TRBD2 (6 bases). Deletions cut 6 bases from V and 0 bases from J, with 11 bases between. Germline CDR1 reads DFQATT; CDR2 reads SNEGSKA (reference sequence). This CDR3 is 14 amino acids long. The CDR3 region has the DNA TGCAGTGCACCGGACTACTCGAACACCGGGGAGCTGTTTTTT. Translating it yields CSAPDYSNTGELFF.

This clonotype has only a few counts. The chain employs TRBV20-1 and TRBJ1-1; 9 bases map to TRBD1. Germline V lookup: CDR1 DFQATT, CDR2 SNEGSKA (reference sequence). This CDR3 has 14 amino acids. Trimming removed 7 bases from V and 2 bases from J; junction bases left unmatched: 8. CDR3 residues: CSVPGQGHNTEAFF. As DNA, the CDR3 is TGCAGTGTTCCGGGACAGGGACATAACACTGAAGCTTTCTTT.

The chain couples TRBV28 to TRBJ1-5; D call uncertain. The CDR3 runs 12 residues. Between the trimmed V and J ends, which lost 3 bases and 5 bases, there was a span of 5 bases. The germline gives CDR1 MDHEN, CDR2 SYDVKM. CDR3 amino acids: CASSLSDQPQHF. The CDR3, as DNA: TGTGCCAGCAGTTTGTCGGATCAGCCCCAGCATTTT.

The rearrangement joins TRBV2 to TRBJ2-6; 8 bases align to TRBD1. After removal of 8 bases from V and 1 base from J, the junction contained 13 bases not matched to a gene. The CDR3 sequence is 18 residues long. Germline loops: CDR1 SNHLY, CDR2 FYNNEI. In DNA, the CDR3 is TGTGCCAGCCCTCGTTCAGGGGGCGTATTATCTGGGGCCAACGTCCTGACTTTC. It encodes CASPRSGGVLSGANVLTF. The full variable domain, in which reference TRBV2 and TRBJ2-6 provide the parts outside the CDR3, is EPEVTQTPSHQVTQMGQEVILRCVPISNHLYFYWYRQILGQKVEFLVSFYNNEISEKSEIFDDQFSVERPDGSNFTLKIRSTKLEDSAMYFCASPRSGGVLSGANVLTFGAGSRLTVL.

This rearrangement joins TRBV5-1 to TRBJ2-5; 7 nucleotides agree with TRBD1. The germline CDR1 and CDR2 sequences are SGHRS and YFSETQ. Trimming took 6 bases from V and 5 from J; bases not matched to a gene: 4. This CDR3 is built from 12 residues. CDR3 loop: CASTDRDETQYF. For the CDR3, the DNA is TGCGCCAGCACAGACAGGGACGAGACCCAGTACTTC.

This clonotype was counted ten times or more. The chain employs TRBV14 and TRBJ2-5; D gene uncertain. This CDR3 spans 16 amino acids. V was pared by 0 bases and J by 2 bases, with 13 bases between. Germline-derived CDR1 and CDR2 are SGHDN and FVKESK. This CDR3 is CASSQDLARRQETQYF. The DNA for the CDR3 is TGTGCCAGCAGCCAAGATCTTGCCAGGCGGCAAGAGACCCAGTACTTC.

This chain joins TRBV7-2 and TRBJ2-7, with 11 bases fitting TRBD2. V gave up 5 bases and J gave up 7 bases; unmatched junction bases: 16. The germline CDR1 and CDR2 sequences are SGHTA and FQGNSA. There are 17 residues in the CDR3. The CDR3 nucleotides read TGTGCCAGCAGCCCTGCTCTTAGCGGGGGGGCCGGTAGAGAGCAGTACTTC. As protein: CASSPALSGGAGREQYF.

The chain couples TRBV19 to TRBJ2-5; 8 bases are shared with TRBD1. V lost 8 bases and J lost 2; bases outside the gene matches: 4. The CDR3 consists of 13 residues. Germline V CDR1 and CDR2: LNHDA, SQIVND (reference sequence). The CDR3 DNA is TGTGCCAGTGGAACAGGGGGACAAGAGACCCAGTACTTC. Protein sequence: CASGTGGQETQYF.

This clonotype showed up just a few times. The chain uses TRBV5-1 and TRBJ2-1; tentative D call: TRBD1 (5 bases). The V and J ends lost 0 bases and 7 bases respectively, with 11 bases between them. CDR3 length: 14 residues. Looked up from germline, CDR1 is SGHRS and CDR2 is YFSETQ. CDR3 residues: CASSLAGQGNEQFF. The CDR3 bases are TGCGCCAGCAGCTTGGCCGGGCAGGGAAATGAGCAGTTCTTC.

This clonotype was observed a few times. This chain connects TRBV21-1 to TRBJ2-7. TRBV21-1 is tagged as a pseudogene. The CDR3 has 11 residues. CDR3 DNA sequence: TGTGCCAGCAGGAGGTCCGACGAGCAGTACTTC. Residues: CASRRSDEQYF.

This clonotype was seen a few times. CDR3 nucleotides: TGTGCCAGCAGCGAAGCCCATACCGGGGAGCTGTTTTTT. Its protein is CASSEAHTGELFF. V gene TRBV7-8 combines with J gene TRBJ2-2; no clear D gene. V lost 5 bases and J 5 bases, leaving 9 bases between the germline ends. CDR1 is SGHVS, CDR2 FQNEAQ, per germline. CDR3 length: 13 residues.

This clonotype was seen only a few times. The DNA is omitted, as the CDR3 cannot be located on it reliably, and the CDR3 follows TCRdb's listing. The chain uses TRBV4-1 and TRBJ2-5; TRBD2, the D gene given by the table, was not confirmed from the DNA. The CDR3 has 14 residues if both end residues are counted. Per the germline V gene, CDR1 is MGHRA and CDR2 is YSYEKL. The CDR3 is CASSQVASGSGLYF.

The V gene is TRBV2, the J gene TRBJ2-5; 7 bases line up with TRBD2. The CDR3 loop spans 12 amino acids. V gave up 5 bases and J gave up 11 bases; unmatched junction bases: 8. Germline values: CDR1 SNHLY, CDR2 FYNNEI. CDR3 residues: CASSQRDGEQYF. CDR3 DNA sequence: TGTGCCAGCAGTCAGCGGGACGGTGAGCAGTACTTC.

V and J are TRBV27 and TRBJ1-1; D uncertain. Deletions cut 5 bases from V and 3 bases from J, with 10 bases between. The CDR3 sequence is 13 residues long. Germline CDR1 is MNHEY and CDR2 is SMNVEV (reference sequence). CDR3 bases: TGTGCCAGCAGTGGAATTTGGGACACTGAAGCTTTCTTT. Protein product: CASSGIWDTEAFF.

For this clonotype: A far larger clone is one base from this, pointing to a likely read error. The chain couples TRBV7-8 to TRBJ1-1; no clear D. Germline V gene sequence: CDR1 SGHVS, CDR2 FQNEAQ. This CDR3 contains 13 residues. In nucleotides, the CDR3 is TGTGCCGGCAGCTTAGGTCCGAACACTGAAGCTTTCTTT. Its translation is CAGSLGPNTEAFF.

This clonotype was counted a few times. V gene TRBV14 combines with J gene TRBJ1-2; weak D call: TRBD1 (6 bases). V dropped 1 base and J dropped 8 bases, with 11 bases sitting between them. This CDR3 is 13 amino acids long. Germline CDR1 and CDR2: SGHDN and FVKESK. In DNA, the CDR3 is TGTGCCAGCAGCCAAGCTCGCAGGGGAGGCTACACCTTC. The encoded protein is CASSQARRGGYTF. The full variable domain, in which reference TRBV14 and TRBJ1-2 provide the parts outside the CDR3, is EAGVTQFPSHSVIEKGQTVTLRCDPISGHDNLYWYRRVMGKEIKFLLHFVKESKQDESGMPNNRFLAERTGGTYSTLKVQPAELEDSGVYFCASSQARRGGYTFGSGTRLTVV.

Regarding this clonotype: Mismatch with germline at one junction end may stem from a read error. The chain recombines TRBV11-2 with TRBJ2-3; 8 bases match TRBD1. Per germline, CDR1 SGHAT and CDR2 FQNNGV. The CDR3 extends over 18 amino acids. CDR3 amino acids: CASSARPGTGSRSDTLYF. The CDR3 DNA follows: TGTGCCAGCAGCGCCCGGCCCGGGACAGGTTCTAGGTCAGATACGCTGTATTTT.

The CDR3, as DNA: TGTGCCATCAGTGAACAGGGGTCCTACAATGAGCAGTTCTTC. Translation: CAISEQGSYNEQFF. The genes are TRBV10-3 and TRBJ2-1; TRBD1 aligns across 7 bases. The CDR3 is 14 residues long. Germline trimming cut 3 bases from V and 1 base from J; bases unmatched to any gene: 0. The germline CDR1 and CDR2 sequences are ENHRY and SYGVKD.

This chain connects TRBV3-1 to TRBJ2-5, with a weak D call TRBD2 (6 bases). The V gene lost 6 bases and the J gene lost 3 bases, with 11 bases spanning the gap. Germline V CDR1 and CDR2: LGHDT, YNNKEL (reference sequence). There are 13 residues in the CDR3. The CDR3 protein is CASRRWEEETQYF. The CDR3 DNA is TGTGCCAGCAGGCGATGGGAGGAAGAGACCCAGTACTTC.